This TCR beta chain originates from a study of control samples from healthy donors and cancer patients. The CDR3 length is 14 residues. Germline CDR1 reads LNHDA; CDR2 reads SQIVND (reference sequence). Germline trimming cut 5 bases from V and 6 bases from J; bases unmatched to any gene: 9. TCRdb's copy holds only in-frame clones and misses some; the assay was immunoSEQ multiplex PCR. The sample lists 110,000 or so clones; roughly 80% were seen once. This TCR was sampled from a woman aged 45-59 years in good health. The sample comprised blood. The chain employs TRBV19 and TRBJ2-7; 8 bases are shared with TRBD1. The CDR3, as DNA: TGTGCCAGTAGTCGGGACAGGAATGTAGGCGAGCAGTACTTC. Amino acid sequence: CASSRDRNVGEQYF.